The source of this T cell receptor (beta chain) is a study of T-cell memory formation after mild COVID-19 (dated by TCRdb to about 2021). Regarding the research as a whole: TCR sequence clusters from the two donors were found to be largely donor specific. In a couple of donors, T-cell clones that expanded and contracted after mild COVID-19 were followed by sequencing TCRalpha and TCRbeta repertoires longitudinally. The cohort was made up of two young adult volunteers, one female and one male, who were previously healthy. The paper's findings and limits, for the study overall: Balanced CD4/CD8 phenotypes were observed for clones contracting from day 15 to 85, whereas a bias towards CD4+ was observed for a second wave of clones expanding from day 15 to 37. Whether the second-wave clones peaking on day 37 were SARS-CoV-2 specific was not confirmed. Contracting CD4+ clones were located mainly in the CM and EM memory subsets, whereas CD8+ clones were found to be enriched in EMRA. Only two mild cases were covered by the study, and larger cohorts that include severe cases with pre-infection samples were considered necessary. The detection of some responding clones in pre-infection memory suggests that pre-existing cross-reactive memory T cells joined the SARS-CoV-2 response.

In this sample, this clonotype turned up many times. Which antigen it targets is not known. Base qualities are not recorded, but no much larger clone differs from it by a single base. The instrument given in TCRdb is Illumina NovaSeq 6000. cDNA libraries for TCRalpha and TCRbeta were prepared by 5'RACE using constant-segment primers, with sample barcodes and unique molecular identifiers added. Trizol reagent was used to extract RNA from every sample. The libraries were amplified in two PCR steps, and the second step added a second sample barcode and Illumina TruSeq adapters. Sequencing of libraries was performed on an Illumina NovaSeq with 2 x 150 bp paired-end reads. The source study handled its data this way. Demultiplexing of reads and collapsing into UMI-guided consensus sequences were performed with migec v1.2.7. With mixcr v2.1.11, UMI consensuses were aligned to TRA and TRB V and J templates and assembled into clonotypes. Clonotypes were classified as expanded or contracted when called significant by both edgeR and NoisET, with noise models trained on biological replicates. For edgeR calls, the thresholds were a false discovery rate-adjusted p below 0.01 and a log2 fold-change of 1. As an exploratory analysis of dynamics, PCA with hierarchical clustering was applied to max-normalized trajectories of the 1000 most abundant clonotypes. Each responding clone was given a CD4 or CD8 phenotype based on the CD4+ and CD8+ repertoires, which had been sequenced separately. Through fastp at Q25 and MiXCR, TCRdb rebuilt clones from the public reads, retaining in-frame beta chains. CDR3 protein duplicates are merged, each entry listing the most common genes and DNA. TCRdb assigned the V and J calls; the authors' analysis was not used. The table for this sample lists roughly 6,500 distinct CDR3 sequences; around 18% of them were counted only once. Of the sample, around three fifths is held by the ten largest clones.

Ficoll-Paque density gradient centrifugation was used to isolate PBMCs. The sequenced sample was PBMCs or a T cell subset sorted from them (not recorded which). This clonotype originated in an adult woman who had mild COVID-19 (a few samples of this study predate the infection). The sample titles of this study are shuffled in the database, so cell type and time point are left out; the donor was told from shared clones.

Read as DNA, the sequence is TGTGCCAGCAGCGCTAGCGGGATCGTGTGGAATGAGCAGTTCTTC. It translates as CASSASGIVWNEQFF. This sequence uses TRBV9 and TRBJ2-1; 9 bases in the middle match TRBD2. From the cysteine up to the phenylalanine, the CDR3 has a length of 15 residues. Only CDR3 DNA remains: 45 bases, in frame from the first base. V is cut back by 3 bases and J by 7 bases, with 8 bases in the junction unmatched. The germline V gene yields SGDLS for CDR1 and YYNGEE for CDR2.